This entry is about one T cell receptor (beta chain). Its antigen is still unknown. The data are from a study of blood T cells in healthy people across ages. The study's findings and limits: Diversity estimated from one million T cells was considered an underestimate. Not knowing donor CMV status may have confounded expanded clonotype changes.

Primers used in a second PCR of about 6 to 11 cycles were a sample-barcoded 5' primer and a J-beta primer mix. All samples gave at least 2.5 million CDR3-containing paired-end reads. From the 5' RACE reads, TCRdb called clonotypes with MiXCR, one entry per CDR3 protein. The sample has about 640,000 distinct CDR3 sequences, around two fifths seen once; the top ten hold approximately 29%. This sequence was found in an elderly man in good health. The sequenced sample was blood.

Here the CDR3 DNA reads TGCAGTGCCCGAGTGGGGGCAGGGAACCAGCCCCAGCATTTT. Amino acids: CSARVGAGNQPQHF. The rearrangement links TRBV20-1 to TRBJ1-5, with a tentative D call TRBD1 (6 bases). CDR1 and CDR2 (germline): DFQATT, SNEGSKA (reference sequence). V gave up 6 bases and J gave up 7 bases, with 19 bases separating them. The CDR3 spans 14 residues.